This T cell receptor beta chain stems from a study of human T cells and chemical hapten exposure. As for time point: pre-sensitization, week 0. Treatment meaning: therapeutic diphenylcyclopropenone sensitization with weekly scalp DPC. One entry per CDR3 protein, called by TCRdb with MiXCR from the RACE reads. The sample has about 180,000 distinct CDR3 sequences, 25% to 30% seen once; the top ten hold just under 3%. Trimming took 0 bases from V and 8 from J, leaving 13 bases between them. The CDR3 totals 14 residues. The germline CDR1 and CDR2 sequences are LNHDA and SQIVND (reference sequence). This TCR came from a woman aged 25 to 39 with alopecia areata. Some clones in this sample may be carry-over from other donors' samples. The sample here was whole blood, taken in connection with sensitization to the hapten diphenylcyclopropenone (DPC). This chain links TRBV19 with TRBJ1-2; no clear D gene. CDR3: CASSIDPTAAGYTF. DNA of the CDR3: TGTGCCAGTAGTATAGATCCGACCGCGGCAGGCTACACCTTC.